The following is a T cell receptor (beta chain) sequence with its context. Its target is not known. The assay used was immunoSEQ (version v3.0), run at survey level. Libraries were prepared by immunoSEQ multiplex PCR; TCRdb keeps only in-frame clonotypes and omits some of them. The sample lists 25,000 to 35,000 clones; about 80% were seen once. The CDR3 loop spans 14 amino acids. V was shortened by 4 bases and J by 1 base, with 11 bases between the two germline ends. Germline V lookup: CDR1 KGHSH, CDR2 LQKENI. The data belong to a study of long-term antiretroviral therapy in people with HIV. General observations from the study: Controls had broader CDR3 length ranges than HIV repertoires did.

This sample comprised unsorted PBMCs, obtained 0.3 years after starting antiretroviral therapy. V and J are TRBV18 and TRBJ2-7, with D maybe TRBD2 (5 bases). The source is a man aged 40-55 years with HIV. Here the CDR3 reads CASSRSGSSYEQYF. CDR3 nucleotide sequence: TGTGCCAGCTCACGGAGTGGGAGTTCCTACGAGCAGTACTTC.